This T cell receptor beta chain originates from a study of long-term antiretroviral therapy in people with HIV. Germline CDR1 reads MNHNS; CDR2 reads SASEGT. With V trimmed by 2 bases and J by 3 bases, 6 bases remained unmatched. The CDR3 loop spans 15 amino acids. Samples were assayed with immunoSEQ v3.0 at survey level. Using immunoSEQ multiplex PCR, the repertoire was profiled, and TCRdb retains in-frame clones only, with some absent. Altogether approximately 15,000 clones are present, about 80% being singletons, with the ten largest covering roughly 8%. The specimen was unsorted PBMCs, collected 0.1 years after starting antiretroviral therapy. This sequence joins TRBV6-1 and TRBJ1-1; 7 bases fit TRBD1. The origin of this receptor is a man aged 18 to 30 with HIV. The CDR3 reads CASSETGTGDTEAFF. CDR3 nucleotide sequence: TGTGCCAGCAGTGAAACAGGAACAGGGGACACTGAAGCTTTCTTT.